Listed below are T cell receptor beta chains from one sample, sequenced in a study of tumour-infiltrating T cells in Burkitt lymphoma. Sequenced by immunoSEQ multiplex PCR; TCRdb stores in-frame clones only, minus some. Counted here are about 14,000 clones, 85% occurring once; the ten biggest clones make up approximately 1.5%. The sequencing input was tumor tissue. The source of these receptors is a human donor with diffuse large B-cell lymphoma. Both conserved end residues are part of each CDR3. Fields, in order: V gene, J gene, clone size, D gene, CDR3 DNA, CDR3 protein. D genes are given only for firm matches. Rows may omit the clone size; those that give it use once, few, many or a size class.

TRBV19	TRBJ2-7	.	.	TGTGCCAGTAGCCCCACAGGGATCTACGAGCAGTACTTC	CASSPTGIYEQYF
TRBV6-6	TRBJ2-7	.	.	TGTGCCAGCAGTTACGTGGGGGAGCAGTACTTC	CASSYVGEQYF
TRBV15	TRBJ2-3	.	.	TGTGCCACCAGCAGAGATCCGGGAGATACGCAGTATTTT	CATSRDPGDTQYF
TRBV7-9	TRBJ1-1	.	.	TGTGCCAGCAGCTTTAAAAGCAACACTGAAGCTTTCTTT	CASSFKSNTEAFF
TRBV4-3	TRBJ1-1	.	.	TGCGCCAGCAGCCAGGGCATAGGGGGCACTGAAGCTTTCTTT	CASSQGIGGTEAFF
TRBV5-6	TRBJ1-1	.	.	TGTGCCAGCAGCCAACAGGGCTTGGGGATGAACACTGAAGCTTTCTTT	CASSQQGLGMNTEAFF
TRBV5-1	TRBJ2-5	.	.	TGCGCCAGCAGCAAGACCGGGACTCCCCAAGAGACCCAGTACTTC	CASSKTGTPQETQYF
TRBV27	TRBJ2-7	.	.	TGTGCCAGCAGTTTATACGGGGGTAGAGGGATATACGAGCAGTACTTC	CASSLYGGRGIYEQYF
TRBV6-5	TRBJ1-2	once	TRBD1	TGTGCCAGCAAGGCAGGGGGCGAGGACTATGGCTACACCTTC	CASKAGGEDYGYTF
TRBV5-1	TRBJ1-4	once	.	TGCGCCAGCAGCAGCCACTTGGGGGGGGATACGTTTTTT	CASSSHLGGDTFF
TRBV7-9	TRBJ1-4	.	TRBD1	TGTGCCAGCAGCTACTTGGGGACAGGGGTCTCTAAGGAAAAACTGTTTTTT	CASSYLGTGVSKEKLFF
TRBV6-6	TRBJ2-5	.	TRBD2	TGTGCCAGCACGGCCGGACTAGCGGGGGGGCAAGAGACCCAGTACTTC	CASTAGLAGGQETQYF
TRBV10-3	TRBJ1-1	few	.	TGTGCCATCAGAGGACCGAACACTGAAGCTTTCTTT	CAIRGPNTEAFF
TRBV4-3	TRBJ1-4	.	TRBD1	TGCGCCAGCAGCGGGTTACACAGGGGTGATGAAAAACTGTTTTTT	CASSGLHRGDEKLFF
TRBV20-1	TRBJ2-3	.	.	TGCAGTGCGGCCCGGGATACGCAGTATTTT	CSAARDTQYF
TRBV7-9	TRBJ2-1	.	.	TGTGCCAGCAGGGACCGGGACGGATACAATGAGCAGTTCTTC	CASRDRDGYNEQFF
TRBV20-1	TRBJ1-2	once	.	TGCAGTGCCCCGGACTATGGCTACACCTTC	CSAPDYGYTF
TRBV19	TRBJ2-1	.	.	TGTGCCAGTAGTATGGTAGGTAGCTCCTACAATGAGCAGTTCTTC	CASSMVGSSYNEQFF
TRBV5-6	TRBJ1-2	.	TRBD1	TGTGCCAGCAGCTTGGGAGACCGACAGGGGGCGGACTATGGCTACACCTTC	CASSLGDRQGADYGYTF
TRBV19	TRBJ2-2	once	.	TGTGCCAGTAGTACCGGAGGGCCGGGCGGGGAGCTGTTTTTT	CASSTGGPGGELFF